These T cell receptor beta chains were read from a single sample in a study of blood T cell repertoires in COVID-19. Clones were sequenced by immunoSEQ multiplex PCR, and TCRdb holds only the in-frame ones, with some missing. The sample contains fewer than 200,000 clones, more than 75% of which appear only once. What was sequenced was peripheral blood. These receptors originate from a woman in her fifties or sixties with COVID-19, enrolled during active disease. Each CDR3 is given with its conserved first and last residue.

cdr3_aa,v_call,j_call
CASSLAGRVNYGYTF,TRBV7-9,TRBJ1-2
CAWSPMGQSEAFF,TRBV30,TRBJ1-1
CASSLTDSLYEQYF,TRBV4-1,TRBJ2-7
CASSQLAGGTYNEQFF,TRBV3-1/TRBV3-2,TRBJ2-1
CASSHTLDQGYGYTF,TRBV4-1,TRBJ1-2
CASSEAPRGKLFF,TRBV2,TRBJ1-4
CASSFDSAEQYF,TRBV7-2,TRBJ2-7
CASRPDRGRSSGANVLTF,TRBV27,TRBJ2-6
CASSLPRTGMNTEAFF,TRBV14,TRBJ1-1
CAWIKTGTTRYGYTF,TRBV30,TRBJ1-2
CASSLGLSSGSNEQYF,TRBV11-2,TRBJ2-7
CASSYRGYNEQFF,TRBV5-6,TRBJ2-1
CASSLVLWGGTSEQFF,TRBV7-2,TRBJ2-1
CASSARTGDGNTIYF,TRBV7-6,TRBJ1-3
CASSQARGNTIYF,TRBV4-2,TRBJ1-3
CASSLGGAGGNTIYF,TRBV5-4,TRBJ1-3
CASGGGHTDTQYF,TRBV3-1/TRBV3-2,TRBJ2-3
CASSKQGFDPSNQPQHF,TRBV27,TRBJ1-5
CASSQGQGAQPQHF,TRBV3-1/TRBV3-2,TRBJ1-5
CASSSPMRASSYNEQFF,TRBV5-8,TRBJ2-1
CASSAHTEAFF,TRBV11-2,TRBJ1-1
CASRPRGLITEAFF,TRBV28,TRBJ1-1
CASSMIGTGQQPQHF,TRBV19,TRBJ1-5
CASSLGGLAGPPSTDTQYF,TRBV11-2,TRBJ2-3
CASSTGYEQYF,TRBV18,TRBJ2-7
CSVAPQGETQYF,TRBV29-1,TRBJ2-5
CASSAGGNYNEQFF,TRBV2,TRBJ2-1
CASCRDRGQPQHF,TRBV5-1,TRBJ1-5
CASSVGSTRETQYF,TRBV9,TRBJ2-5
CASSQGGTNEKLFF,TRBV28,TRBJ1-4
CASSLVGGGNSPLHF,TRBV14,TRBJ1-6
CASSLDGGGGKLFF,TRBV2,TRBJ1-4
CASSPRTIRLGDEQFF,TRBV18,TRBJ2-1
CASSGRVGANVLTF,TRBV25-1,TRBJ2-6
CASSAGQGAYNEQFF,TRBV2,TRBJ2-1
CASSSPVGALLDTQYF,TRBV9,TRBJ2-3
CASSSGYSNQPQHF,TRBV2,TRBJ1-5
CASSKRGRDRGYNEQFF,TRBV21-1,TRBJ2-1
CASSQGAALETQYF,TRBV4-2,TRBJ2-5
CASSLVPFGELFF,TRBV5-5,TRBJ2-2
CASSIQGLPYEQYF,TRBV19,TRBJ2-7
CASGLGSGTDTQYF,TRBV12-5,TRBJ2-3
CASSQESSVRGGANEQFF,TRBV4-2,TRBJ2-1
CASSVAGVNTEAFF,TRBV9,TRBJ1-1
CAWSAPLQAATNEKLFF,TRBV30,TRBJ1-4
CASSQWPLAGGIQETQYF,TRBV7-3,TRBJ2-5
CASSPSGVGELFF,TRBV18,TRBJ2-2
CASRGGQGYYEQYF,TRBV5-1,TRBJ2-7
CASSAGVANEKLFF,TRBV27,TRBJ1-4